The 5 T cell receptor beta chains presented below share a single source sample, sequenced in a study of blood T cells in healthy people across ages. With a J-beta primer mix and a sample-barcoded 5' primer, a second PCR ran about 7 to 12 cycles. From the 5' RACE reads, TCRdb called clonotypes with MiXCR, one entry per CDR3 protein. The sample contains about a million distinct CDR3 sequences, under 50% of which appear only once. Material for sequencing was blood. All receptors derive from a man aged 25-45 years in good health.

The chain uses TRBV3-1 and TRBJ2-3, with 13 bases fitting TRBD2. This CDR3 is built from 21 residues. The trim removed 0 bases at V and 0 bases at J, leaving 12 bases unmatched. Germline assignment: CDR1 LGHDT and CDR2 YNNKEL (reference sequence). In DNA, the CDR3 is TGTGCCAGCAGCCAAGATCTGAGACTAGCGGGGGGCGCCCTTAGCACAGATACGCAGTATTTT. Translation gives CASSQDLRLAGGALSTDTQYF.

A few counts support this clonotype. The rearrangement links TRBV6-5 to TRBJ1-2; 7 bases line up with TRBD1. The germline V gene encodes CDR1 MNHEY and CDR2 SVGAGI. The CDR3 is made up of 14 amino acids. V was clipped by 7 bases and J by 5 bases; unmatched bases: 10. CDR3 DNA sequence: TGTGCCAGCACCCGGGACAGAACAAAATATGGCTACACCTTC. This encodes CASTRDRTKYGYTF.

The rearrangement joins TRBV20-1 to TRBJ2-7; maybe TRBD2 (6 bases). Germline CDR1 and CDR2: DFQATT and SNEGSKA (reference sequence). The CDR3 length is 15 residues. V shed 5 bases and J shed 2 bases, with 19 bases lying between them. The CDR3 region is CSARTPTGGTYEQYF. DNA of the CDR3: TGCAGTGCTCGAACGCCCACCGGGGGTACCTACGAGCAGTACTTC.

This clonotype was picked up a small number of times. The chain joins TRBV7-9 to TRBJ1-5, with TRBD1 matching 10 bases. Germline V gives CDR1 SEHNR, CDR2 FQNEAQ (reference sequence). CDR3 length: 16 amino acids. V shed 5 bases and J 3 bases; nucleotides not matched to a gene: 7. DNA for the CDR3: TGTGCCAGCAGCCCGGGACAGGGGATCGACAATCAGCCCCAGCATTTT. Its translation: CASSPGQGIDNQPQHF.

This clonotype was seen a handful of times. J is TRBJ2-3 and V is TRBV28, with D perhaps TRBD2 (6 bases). Germline V gene lookup returns CDR1 MDHEN and CDR2 SYDVKM. V lost 8 bases to trimming and J lost 2 bases, with 14 bases between them. The CDR3 runs 14 residues. In DNA, the CDR3 is TGTGCCAGCGGTCCAGCGGGTAACACAGATACGCAGTATTTT. It is translated as CASGPAGNTDTQYF.